This is a list of T cell receptor beta chains from one sample in a study of cytomegalovirus exposure and HLA in healthy donors. Method: immunoSEQ multiplex PCR; TCRdb's copy keeps in-frame clones and lacks some. The sample includes 180,000 or so clones, more than 75% seen only once; the top ten take approximately 1.5%. Sequencing input: PBMCs. Receptors were obtained from a woman in her twenties or thirties in good health and CMV-seronegative. CDR3s include the opening cysteine and the closing phenylalanine or tryptophan. A D gene is named only where the DNA matches it firmly. Some rows mark clone size as missing; the rest say once, few, many or name a class of expanded clone.

NA	TRBD1	TRBV5-1	TRBJ2-7	CASSLAWTGSYEQYF	TGCGCCAGCAGCTTGGCTTGGACAGGGTCCTACGAGCAGTACTTC
NA	NA	TRBV29-1	TRBJ2-7	CSVGLVDEQYF	TGCAGCGTTGGACTGGTAGACGAGCAGTACTTC
NA	TRBD1	TRBV6-1	TRBJ1-1	CASREGRDRVRTEAFF	TGTGCCAGCAGGGAAGGCCGGGACAGGGTTCGGACTGAAGCTTTCTTT
few	NA	TRBV7-8	TRBJ1-2	CASSPPGRLEGYTF	TGTGCCAGCAGCCCCCCCGGCAGGTTAGAGGGCTACACCTTC
once	NA	TRBV9	TRBJ2-3	CASSLSGGGGTDTQYF	TGTGCCAGCAGCCTATCCGGTGGAGGGGGCACAGATACGCAGTATTTT
once	TRBD1	TRBV6-5	TRBJ2-7	CASSYGDREFYEQYF	TGTGCCAGCAGTTATGGCGACAGGGAGTTCTACGAGCAGTACTTC
NA	TRBD1	TRBV6-1	TRBJ1-4	CASRGTVTNEKLFF	TGTGCCAGCAGAGGGACAGTAACTAATGAAAAACTGTTTTTT
NA	NA	TRBV18	TRBJ1-6	CASSPNALGYSPLHF	TGTGCCAGCTCTCCCAATGCCCTAGGATATTCACCCCTCCACTTT
NA	TRBD2	TRBV5-1	TRBJ2-1	CASSISGGANEQFF	TGCGCCAGCAGCATTAGCGGGGGGGCGAATGAGCAGTTCTTC
NA	NA	TRBV4-3	TRBJ1-1	CASSQDRSGQGGTFF	TGCGCCAGCAGCCAAGATCGGAGTGGGCAGGGAGGTACTTTCTTT
NA	TRBD1	TRBV6-5	TRBJ2-7	CASSHRTGWGHEQYF	TGTGCCAGCAGTCATCGGACAGGGTGGGGACACGAGCAGTACTTC
NA	TRBD1	TRBV5-1	TRBJ2-7	CASSLASRDRPWEQYF	TGCGCCAGCAGCTTGGCCTCCCGGGACAGGCCTTGGGAGCAGTACTTC
NA	NA	TRBV7-6	TRBJ2-7	CASRGSNNEQYF	TGTGCCAGCAGGGGGAGTAATAACGAGCAGTACTTC
NA	NA	TRBV5-4	TRBJ1-2	CASSSRTDQLYYTF	TGTGCCAGCAGTTCTCGGACAGACCAACTATACTACACCTTC
few	TRBD1	TRBV5-1	TRBJ1-1	CASSSTGATEAFF	TGCGCCAGCAGCTCGACAGGGGCCACTGAAGCTTTCTTT
NA	NA	TRBV19	TRBJ1-2	CASSASGAPGYTF	TGTGCCAGTAGTGCATCAGGGGCCCCTGGCTACACCTTC
NA	TRBD1	TRBV15	TRBJ1-6	CATSRDGQANYNSPLHF	TGTGCCACCAGCAGAGATGGACAGGCGAACTATAATTCACCCCTCCACTTT
NA	NA	TRBV5-1	TRBJ1-2	CASSPLTGDNYGYTF	TGCGCCAGCAGCCCTCTGACAGGAGACAACTATGGCTACACCTTC
NA	TRBD1	TRBV6-5	TRBJ1-2	CASSGGQGAGSYTF	TGTGCCAGCAGCGGGGGACAGGGGGCCGGTTCGTACACCTTC
NA	NA	TRBV29-1	TRBJ1-2	CSVLTQGSYGYTF	TGCAGCGTTTTAACGCAGGGAAGCTATGGCTACACCTTC
NA	TRBD1	TRBV27	TRBJ1-5	CASSLDRATGQPQHF	TGTGCCAGCAGTTTAGACAGGGCGACGGGCCAGCCCCAGCATTTT
NA	NA	TRBV18	TRBJ2-5	CASSGRAKQETQYF	TGTGCCAGCTCAGGGCGGGCCAAACAAGAGACCCAGTACTTC
NA	TRBD1	TRBV5-1	TRBJ1-6	CASSPGQVNSPLHF	TGCGCCAGCAGTCCGGGACAGGTTAATTCACCCCTCCACTTT
NA	NA	TRBV6-1	TRBJ1-1	CASSEWSMNTEAFF	TGTGCCAGCAGTGAGTGGAGTATGAACACTGAAGCTTTCTTT
NA	TRBD1	TRBV7-9	TRBJ1-5	CASSSTGSNQPQHF	TGTGCCAGCAGCTCGACAGGGAGCAATCAGCCCCAGCATTTT
NA	NA	TRBV11-2	TRBJ1-2	CASSQTRITGYTF	TGTGCCAGCAGCCAGACGAGGATAACTGGCTACACCTTC
NA	TRBD1	TRBV6-5	TRBJ1-6	CASSQGTGNSPLHF	TGTGCCAGCAGTCAAGGGACAGGCAATTCACCCCTCCACTTT
once	TRBD1	TRBV19	TRBJ1-6	CASSLTARGNSPLHF	TGTGCCAGTAGTCTTACCGCCAGGGGGAATTCACCCCTCCACTTT
NA	NA	TRBV6-1	TRBJ1-1	CASSEWGVGTEAFF	TGTGCCAGCAGTGAATGGGGGGTTGGCACTGAAGCTTTCTTT
NA	NA	TRBV27	TRBJ2-1	CASSGQYNEQFF	TGTGCCAGCAGTGGACAGTACAATGAGCAGTTCTTC
NA	TRBD1	TRBV6-5	TRBJ2-1	CASSRGTEAYNEQFF	TGTGCCAGCAGTAGGGGGACAGAGGCCTACAATGAGCAGTTCTTC